This T cell receptor (beta chain) was identified in a study of blood T cells in healthy people across ages (dated by TCRdb to between 2014 and 2017). For the study in its entirety: In model experiments, template switching captured about one uniquely barcoded TCR beta cDNA molecule for every two T cells. Age-related changes in TCR beta repertoire diversity were measured in the study by deep sequencing normalized with unique cDNA molecular identifiers. The donors were divided into four age groups: young (average about 16 years), middle-aged (about 40), aged (about 61) and long-lived (roughly 88). To avoid experimental bias, donors of different ages were spread randomly across the sequencing lanes. Using the same blood draw, the study looked at two additional independent replicas of 1 million unique cDNA reads for two donors, one aged 18 to 30 and the other aged 80 or older. Broader findings and caveats from the paper: Compared with the aged group, the long-lived group had more naive CD4+ T cells, fewer expanded clones and increased TCR diversity, suggesting age selection. The percentage of naive T cells measured by flow cytometry correlated strongly with observed TCR beta diversity. Because the CMV infection status of the donors was unknown, age-related changes in expanded clonotypes may potentially have been confounded. Since profiling was done on bulk unsorted PBMCs, naive and antigen-experienced compartments could not be conclusively compared. Estimates of total diversity from one million sequenced T cells were regarded as lower bounds and underestimates. Observed TCR beta diversity per million T cells fell roughly linearly with age, and a significant reduction was already apparent by age approximately 40.

The donors were 40 or so Caucasian individuals from Russia, aged roughly 6 to 100 years, who were systemically healthy. Around 9.8 milliliters of peripheral blood were collected from each donor into EDTA-treated Vacutainer tubes. Ficoll-Paque density-gradient centrifugation was used to isolate PBMCs, with at least 7 million per sample. Total RNA, at least 5 micrograms per sample, was extracted from PBMCs with Trizol reagent. Naive CD45RAhigh/CD27high T cell percentages were measured by flow cytometry on a PBMC aliquot from every donor. The library was generated by 5' RACE. Sequencer: Illumina HiSeq 2500. A second PCR of about 6 to 11 cycles was performed with a sample-barcoded 5' primer and a J-beta primer mix. Each TCR beta cDNA molecule received a unique molecular identifier from a template-switch 5' adaptor carrying 12 random nucleotides. Each sample yielded at least 2.5 million CDR3-containing paired-end reads. First-strand cDNA synthesis was performed from all RNA using the Mint cDNA synthesis kit, with priming by a TRBC-specific oligonucleotide. Following uracil-DNA glycosylase treatment, all cDNA underwent a first 18-cycle PCR with the universal primers M1SS and BC2_uni_R. Regarding the original processing steps: For normalization, 1 million high-quality reads were randomly selected from each sample, with every read carrying a distinct molecular identifier. Instead of being binned into consensus sequences, reads that shared molecular identifiers were thrown out. MiTCR, with a Q25 quality threshold and the strictest error-elimination algorithm, was used for CDR3 identification, clonotype clustering and error correction. A nonparametric unseen species model with Euler transformation was used to estimate a lower bound on total TCR beta diversity. In TCRdb, the public reads were trimmed at Q25 with fastp and aligned with MiXCR, with productive beta chains retained. Each CDR3 protein appears once, grouped with its most common genes and DNA. What appears here as the V and J calls and clone size reflects TCRdb's work, not the paper's. In this sample the table shows some 1.5 million distinct CDR3 sequences, around 40% of which occur a single time. The leading ten clones occupy roughly 3.7% of the sample.

The CDR3, cysteine through phenylalanine, is 13 amino acids long. Only the CDR3 part of the read is kept: 39 bases, read in frame from the first base. Sequences MGHDK (CDR1) and SYGVNS (CDR2) are obtained from the germline V gene. V trim: 4 bases; J trim: 8 bases; unmatched bases: 6. This clonotype came up a few times. What antigen it recognizes has not been identified. Base qualities were left out, and no much larger clone turns up one base away. Sequenced material: blood. Here the chain combines TRBV25-1 and TRBJ1-2, with 8 middle bases fitting TRBD1. The TCR originated in a woman younger than 30 in good health. The DNA is as follows: TGTGCCAGCAGTGTGGGGACAGGAGAAGGCTACACCTTC. This is translated as CASSVGTGEGYTF.